Listed below are T cell receptor beta chains from one sample, sequenced in a study of blood T cell repertoires in COVID-19. Sequencing used immunoSEQ multiplex PCR; TCRdb keeps in-frame clones, though not all of them. The table lists roughly 300,000 clones, 90% to 95% of them singletons. The sample taken for sequencing was peripheral blood. Receptors were obtained from a woman aged 30 to 39 with COVID-19, enrolled during active disease. The CDR3 runs from the conserved cysteine through the conserved F or W.

V gene	J gene	CDR3 protein
TRBV11-3	TRBJ2-1	CASSLGLAGGQVDEQFF
TRBV2	TRBJ2-1	CASLLQEQFF
TRBV30	TRBJ1-1	CAWRSTSNRDKEPQNTEAFF
TRBV5-4	TRBJ1-2	CASSSTGTGGYTF
TRBV18	TRBJ1-4	CASSPEGQGAQNNEKLFF
TRBV3-1/TRBV3-2	TRBJ1-6	CASSRDRGGSPLHF
TRBV6-2/TRBV6-3	TRBJ2-7	CASSYSISGSQYEQYF
TRBV5-1	TRBJ2-5	CASSWTAQETQYF
TRBV28	TRBJ2-4	CASSSDREGNIQYF
TRBV10-3	TRBJ2-3	CAIKEFMDTQYF
TRBV29-1	TRBJ2-1	CSGALTFSYNEQFF
TRBV5-5	TRBJ2-5	CASSVGQIQETQYF
TRBV19	TRBJ1-1	CATTTGGWTEAFF
TRBV20-1	TRBJ1-5	CSASTGVGQPQHF
TRBV5-1	TRBJ1-1	CASSADWNTEAFF
TRBV7-9	TRBJ2-5	CASSLRGGGETQYF
TRBV5-1	TRBJ1-5	CASSLVPGGVYQPQHF
TRBV29-1	TRBJ1-2	CSVELASGYGYTF
TRBV5-1	TRBJ2-5	CASSLAAWASGRAGRETQYF
TRBV12-3/TRBV12-4	TRBJ2-7	CATRLAASYEQYF
TRBV7-2	TRBJ2-6	CASSFHTRGANVLTF
TRBV13	TRBJ2-3	CASSMEREGTDTQYF
TRBV2	TRBJ1-1	CASSGTARNTEAFF
TRBV29-1	TRBJ2-7	CSVRTASPYEQYF